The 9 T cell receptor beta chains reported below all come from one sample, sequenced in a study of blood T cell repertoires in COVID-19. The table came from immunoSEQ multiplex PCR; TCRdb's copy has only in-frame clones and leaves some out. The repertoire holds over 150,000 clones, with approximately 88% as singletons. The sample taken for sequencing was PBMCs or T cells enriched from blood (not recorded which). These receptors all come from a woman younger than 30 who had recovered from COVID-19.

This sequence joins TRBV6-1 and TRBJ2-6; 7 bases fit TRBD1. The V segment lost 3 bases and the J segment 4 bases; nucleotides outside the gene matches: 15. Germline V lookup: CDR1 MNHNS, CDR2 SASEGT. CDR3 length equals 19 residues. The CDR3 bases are TGTGCCAGCAGTGATACGCCGGGACAGATGTCCTTGGGGGCCAACGTCCTGACTTTC. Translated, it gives CASSDTPGQMSLGANVLTF.

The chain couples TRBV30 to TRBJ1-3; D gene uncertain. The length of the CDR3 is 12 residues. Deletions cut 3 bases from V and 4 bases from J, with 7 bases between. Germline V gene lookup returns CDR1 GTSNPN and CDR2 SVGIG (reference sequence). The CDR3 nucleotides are TGTGCCTGGAGGATCGGGGGAAACACCATATATTTT. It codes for CAWRIGGNTIYF.

In DNA form, the CDR3 reads TGCGCCAGCAGCCTAACAGGGGGGCTTAGCACAGATACGCAGTATTTT. It is translated as CASSLTGGLSTDTQYF. The rearrangement links TRBV4-3 to TRBJ2-3; 8 nucleotides agree with TRBD1. From germline, CDR1 is LGHNA and CDR2 YSLEER. The CDR3 has 16 residues. The V and J ends lost 4 bases and 0 bases, in that order; junction bases with no gene match: 6.

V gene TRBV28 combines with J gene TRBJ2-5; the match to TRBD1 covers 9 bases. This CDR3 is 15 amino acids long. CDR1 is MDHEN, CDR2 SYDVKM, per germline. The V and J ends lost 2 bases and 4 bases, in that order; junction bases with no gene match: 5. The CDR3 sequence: CASSLDTGGVETQYF. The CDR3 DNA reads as TGTGCCAGCAGTTTAGACACAGGGGGCGTAGAGACCCAGTACTTC.

The CDR3 DNA sequence: TGTGCCAGCAGCCAACGTTCAGACACGGGCTACACCTTC. It codes for CASSQRSDTGYTF. V gene TRBV3-1 (or the pseudogene TRBV3-2) combines with J gene TRBJ1-2; D call uncertain. CDR1 and CDR2 from the germline V gene are LGHDT and YNNKEL (reference sequence). Deletions cut 2 bases from V and 8 bases from J, with 12 bases between. This CDR3 region has 13 residues.

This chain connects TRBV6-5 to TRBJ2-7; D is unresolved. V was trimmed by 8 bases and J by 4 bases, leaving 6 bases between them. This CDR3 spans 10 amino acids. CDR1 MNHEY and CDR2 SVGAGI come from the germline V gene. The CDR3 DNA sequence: TGTGCCAGCGGCCTTTACGAGCAGTACTTC. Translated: CASGLYEQYF.

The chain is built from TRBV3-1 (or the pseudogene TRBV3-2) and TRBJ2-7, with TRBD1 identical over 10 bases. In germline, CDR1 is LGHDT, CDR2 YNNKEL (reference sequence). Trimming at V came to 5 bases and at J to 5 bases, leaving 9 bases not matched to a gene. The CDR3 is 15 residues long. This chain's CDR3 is CASSGFRDRGDEQYF. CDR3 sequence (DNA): TGTGCCAGCAGCGGTTTCCGGGACAGGGGTGACGAGCAGTACTTC.

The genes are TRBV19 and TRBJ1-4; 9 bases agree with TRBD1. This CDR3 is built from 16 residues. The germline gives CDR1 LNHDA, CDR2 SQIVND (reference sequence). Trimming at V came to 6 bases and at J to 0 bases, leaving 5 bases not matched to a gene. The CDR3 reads CASSRDRASTNEKLFF. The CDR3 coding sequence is TGTGCCAGTAGCCGGGACAGGGCCTCAACTAATGAAAAACTGTTTTTT.

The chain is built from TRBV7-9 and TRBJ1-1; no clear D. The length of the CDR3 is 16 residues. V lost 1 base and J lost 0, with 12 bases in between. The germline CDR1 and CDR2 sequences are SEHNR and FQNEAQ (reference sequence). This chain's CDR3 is CASSLDPAVVNTEAFF. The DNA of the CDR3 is TGTGCCAGCAGCTTAGATCCTGCGGTCGTGAACACTGAAGCTTTCTTT. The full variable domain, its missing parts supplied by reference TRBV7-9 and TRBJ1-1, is DTGVSQNPRHKITKRGQNVTFRCDPISEHNRLYWYRQTLGQGPEFLTYFQNEAQLEKSRLLSDRFSAERPKGSFSTLEIQRTEQGDSAMYLCASSLDPAVVNTEAFFGQGTRLTVV.